Listed below are T cell receptor beta chains from one sample, sequenced in a study of blood T cell repertoires in COVID-19. Repertoires were generated with immunoSEQ multiplex PCR, while TCRdb's copy carries only in-frame clones and drops some. This sample has 250,000 to 300,000 clones, with 80% to 90% found just once. The sample consisted of PBMCs or T cells enriched from blood (not recorded which). The origin of the receptors is a woman between 50 and 59 years old who had recovered from COVID-19. Each CDR3 is given with its conserved first and last residue. The D gene is left open where the match is weak. Rows give clone size only sometimes, using once, few, many, or a class for an expanded clone.

v_call	j_call	clone_size	d_call	cdr3_aa	cdr3_nt
TRBV3-1/TRBV3-2	TRBJ2-2	.	.	CASSTQGPNTGELFF	TGTGCCAGCAGCACACAGGGCCCGAACACCGGGGAGCTGTTTTTT
TRBV6-5	TRBJ1-1	.	.	CASSSRQAMNTEAFF	TGTGCCAGCAGCTCCAGACAGGCTATGAACACTGAAGCTTTCTTT
TRBV6-5	TRBJ2-5	.	TRBD1	CASRKTGAVETQYF	TGTGCCAGCAGAAAGACAGGGGCAGTCGAGACCCAGTACTTC
TRBV11-2	TRBJ2-2	.	TRBD1	CASRSGQGDLYRELFF	TGTGCCAGCAGATCGGGACAGGGGGATCTATACCGGGAGCTGTTTTTT
TRBV6-2/TRBV6-3	TRBJ1-1	.	.	CASSSTRYTEAFF	TGTGCCAGCAGTTCGACAAGATACACTGAAGCTTTCTTT
TRBV7-9	TRBJ2-1	.	TRBD2	CASSLATSLDEQFF	TGTGCCAGCAGCTTAGCGACTAGCCTCGATGAGCAGTTCTTC
TRBV24-1	TRBJ2-1	.	TRBD2	CATSDWKGRPEREEVLNEQFF	TGTGCCACCAGTGATTGGAAGGGAAGGCCGGAGCGGGAGGAAGTTCTCAATGAGCAGTTCTTC
TRBV12-3/TRBV12-4	TRBJ1-1	once	TRBD1	CASRTGAEAFF	TGTGCCTCTCGAACAGGGGCTGAAGCTTTCTTT
TRBV19	TRBJ1-4	.	TRBD1	CASSPYRGYEKLFF	TGTGCCAGTAGTCCATACAGGGGATATGAAAAACTGTTTTTT
TRBV7-2	TRBJ1-1	.	.	CASSRGHLNTEAFF	TGTGCCAGCAGCCGGGGACATCTGAACACTGAAGCTTTCTTT
TRBV28	TRBJ2-3	.	TRBD2	CASSRLAGITDTQYF	TGTGCCAGCAGTCGACTAGCGGGGATCACAGATACGCAGTATTTT
TRBV5-6	TRBJ2-7	.	TRBD2	CASSLTPLAGVTYEQYF	TGTGCCAGCAGCTTGACCCCATTAGCGGGAGTGACCTACGAGCAGTACTTC
TRBV19	TRBJ2-3	.	.	CASSITMDTESSTDTQYF	TGTGCCAGTAGTATAACCATGGACACCGAATCTAGCACAGATACGCAGTATTTT
TRBV28	TRBJ1-1	.	.	CASSLMAHGRGTEAFF	TGTGCCAGCAGTTTAATGGCACACGGACGGGGCACTGAAGCTTTCTTT
TRBV2	TRBJ1-5	once	.	CASRHDRSGVQPQHF	TGTGCCAGCAGACACGACAGGAGCGGAGTTCAGCCCCAGCATTTT
TRBV2	TRBJ1-5	.	.	CASSRGNSNQPQHF	TGTGCCAGCAGTAGGGGAAATAGCAATCAGCCCCAGCATTTT
TRBV5-1	TRBJ2-3	.	.	CASSLPRSTDTQYF	TGCGCCAGCAGCTTGCCTAGGAGCACAGATACGCAGTATTTT
TRBV19	TRBJ1-1	.	TRBD1	CASSLQGGEAFF	TGTGCCAGTAGCCTACAGGGGGGTGAAGCTTTCTTT
TRBV18	TRBJ2-1	few	TRBD2	CASSPPGTSTYNEQFF	TGTGCCAGCTCACCTCCCGGGACTAGTACCTACAATGAGCAGTTCTTC
TRBV7-6	TRBJ1-4	.	TRBD1	CASSLTIDREGEKLFF	TGTGCCAGCAGCTTAACCATCGACAGGGAAGGTGAAAAACTGTTTTTT
TRBV5-5	TRBJ1-2	.	TRBD1	CASSLGQGIYGYTF	TGTGCCAGCAGCTTAGGACAGGGCATCTATGGCTACACCTTC
TRBV23-1	TRBJ2-5	few	TRBD1	CASSSRQGGETQYF	TGCGCCAGCAGTTCCCGACAGGGCGGAGAGACCCAGTACTTC
TRBV3-1/TRBV3-2	TRBJ2-1	.	.	CASSQDRSSEQFF	TGTGCCAGCAGCCAAGATCGGTCTAGTGAGCAGTTCTTC
TRBV11-2	TRBJ1-2	.	.	CASSLGRVNGYTF	TGTGCCAGCAGCTTGGGCAGGGTCAATGGCTACACCTTC
TRBV5-4	TRBJ2-1	once	TRBD2	CASSSLGTSGRGNEQFF	TGTGCCAGCAGCTCTCTAGGGACTAGCGGGAGGGGTAATGAGCAGTTCTTC
TRBV9	TRBJ2-7	.	.	CASSPTRGSYEQYF	TGTGCCAGCAGCCCCACGAGGGGGTCCTACGAGCAGTACTTC